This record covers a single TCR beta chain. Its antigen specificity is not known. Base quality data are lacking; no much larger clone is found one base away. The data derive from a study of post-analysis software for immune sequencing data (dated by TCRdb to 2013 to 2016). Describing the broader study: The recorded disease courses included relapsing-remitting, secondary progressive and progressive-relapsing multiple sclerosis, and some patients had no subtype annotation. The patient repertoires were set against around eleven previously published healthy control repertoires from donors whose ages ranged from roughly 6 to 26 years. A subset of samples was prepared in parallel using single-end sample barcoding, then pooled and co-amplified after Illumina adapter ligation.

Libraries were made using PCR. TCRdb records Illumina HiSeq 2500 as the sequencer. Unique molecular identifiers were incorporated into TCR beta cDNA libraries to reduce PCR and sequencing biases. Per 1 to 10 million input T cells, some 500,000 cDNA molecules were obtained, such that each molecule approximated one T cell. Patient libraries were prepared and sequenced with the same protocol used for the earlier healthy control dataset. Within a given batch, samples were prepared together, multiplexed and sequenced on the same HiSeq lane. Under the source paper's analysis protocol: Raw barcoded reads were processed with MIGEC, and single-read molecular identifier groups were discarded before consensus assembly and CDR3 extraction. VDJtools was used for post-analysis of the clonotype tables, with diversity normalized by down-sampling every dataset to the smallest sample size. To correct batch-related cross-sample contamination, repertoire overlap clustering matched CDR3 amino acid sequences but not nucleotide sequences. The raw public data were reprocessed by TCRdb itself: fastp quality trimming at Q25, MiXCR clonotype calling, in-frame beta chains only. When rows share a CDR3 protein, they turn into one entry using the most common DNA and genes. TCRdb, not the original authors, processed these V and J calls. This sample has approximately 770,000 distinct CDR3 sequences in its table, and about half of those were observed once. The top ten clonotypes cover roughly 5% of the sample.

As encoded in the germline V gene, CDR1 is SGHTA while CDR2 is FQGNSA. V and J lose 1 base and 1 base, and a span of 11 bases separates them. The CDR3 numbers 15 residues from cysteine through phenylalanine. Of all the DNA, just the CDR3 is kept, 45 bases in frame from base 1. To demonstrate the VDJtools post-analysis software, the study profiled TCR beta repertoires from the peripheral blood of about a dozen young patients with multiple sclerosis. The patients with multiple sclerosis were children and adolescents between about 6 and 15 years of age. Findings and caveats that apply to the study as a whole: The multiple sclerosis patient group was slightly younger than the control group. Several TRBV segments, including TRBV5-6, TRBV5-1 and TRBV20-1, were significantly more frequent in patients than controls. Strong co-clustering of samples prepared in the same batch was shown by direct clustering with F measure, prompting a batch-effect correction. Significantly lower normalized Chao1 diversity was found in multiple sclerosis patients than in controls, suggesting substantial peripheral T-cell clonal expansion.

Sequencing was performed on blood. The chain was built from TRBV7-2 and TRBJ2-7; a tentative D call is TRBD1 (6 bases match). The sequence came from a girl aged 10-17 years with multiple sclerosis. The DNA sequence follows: TGTGCCAGCAGCTTAGTCCAGGGGATGTCCTACGAGCAGTACTTC. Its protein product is CASSLVQGMSYEQYF.